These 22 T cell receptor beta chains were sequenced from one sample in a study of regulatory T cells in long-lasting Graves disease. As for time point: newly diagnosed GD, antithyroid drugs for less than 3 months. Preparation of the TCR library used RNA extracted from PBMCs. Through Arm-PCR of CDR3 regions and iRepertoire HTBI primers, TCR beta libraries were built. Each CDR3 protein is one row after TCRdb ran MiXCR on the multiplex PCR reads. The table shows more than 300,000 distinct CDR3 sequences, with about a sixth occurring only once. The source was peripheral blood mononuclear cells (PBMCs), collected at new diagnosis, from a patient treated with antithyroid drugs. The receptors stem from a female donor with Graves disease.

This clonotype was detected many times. The CDR3 DNA follows: TGTGCCAGCAGCCAATTTAATACCGGGACCGCTTTGTATGGCTACACCTTC. Its translation is CASSQFNTGTALYGYTF. The chain carries TRBV16 and TRBJ1-2, with a tentative D call TRBD1 (5 bases). The CDR3 length is 17 residues. Per the germline V gene, CDR1 is KGHSY and CDR2 is FQNENV. V shed 1 base and J shed 5 bases, with 20 bases lying between them.

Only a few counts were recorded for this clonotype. CDR3 sequence (DNA): TGTGCCAGCTCACCAGTCGCGGAGAATTCACCCCTCCACTTT. Its translation is CASSPVAENSPLHF. The chain recombines TRBV18 with TRBJ1-6; unclear D gene. Trimming removed 2 bases from V and 7 bases from J, with 9 bases in between. The length of the CDR3 is 14 residues. CDR1 is KGHSH and CDR2 is LQKENI in the germline V gene.

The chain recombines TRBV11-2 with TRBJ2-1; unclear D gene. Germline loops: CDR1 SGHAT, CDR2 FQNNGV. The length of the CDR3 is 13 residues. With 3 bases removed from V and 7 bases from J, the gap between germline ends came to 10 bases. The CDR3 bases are TGTGCCAGCAGCTTCCCCCTGATGAATGAGCAGTTCTTC. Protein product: CASSFPLMNEQFF.

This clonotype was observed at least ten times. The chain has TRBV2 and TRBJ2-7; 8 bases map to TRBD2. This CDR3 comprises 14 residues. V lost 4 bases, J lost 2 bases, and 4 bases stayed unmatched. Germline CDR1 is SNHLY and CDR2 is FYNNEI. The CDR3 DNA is TGTGCCAGCAGTGTGAGGCGGGAGGCCTACGAGCAGTACTTC. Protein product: CASSVRREAYEQYF.

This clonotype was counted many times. The CDR3 nucleotides are TGTGCCAGCAGTTTGCGGACAGTGGGGGACGAGCAGTACTTC. This gives the protein CASSLRTVGDEQYF. The chain uses TRBV6-2 or TRBV6-3 and TRBJ2-7; a weak D match, TRBD1 (6 bases). The CDR3 sequence is 14 residues long. The germline gives CDR1 MNHEY, CDR2 SVGEGT. Trimming left V 4 bases short and J 5 bases short, with 15 bases between.

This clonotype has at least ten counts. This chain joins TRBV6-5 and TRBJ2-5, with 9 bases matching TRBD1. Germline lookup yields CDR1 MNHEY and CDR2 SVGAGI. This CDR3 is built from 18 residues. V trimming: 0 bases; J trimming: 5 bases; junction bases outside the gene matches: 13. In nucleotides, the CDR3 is TGTGCCAGCAGTTACTCCCCCGGGACAGGGCCCATGCGGGAGACCCAGTACTTC. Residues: CASSYSPGTGPMRETQYF.

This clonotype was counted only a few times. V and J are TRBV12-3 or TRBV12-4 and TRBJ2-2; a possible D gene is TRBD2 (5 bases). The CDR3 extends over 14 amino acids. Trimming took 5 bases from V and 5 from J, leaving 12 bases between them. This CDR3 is CASSPQPGTGELFF. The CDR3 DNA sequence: TGTGCCAGCAGTCCCCAACCGGGGACCGGGGAGCTGTTTTTT.

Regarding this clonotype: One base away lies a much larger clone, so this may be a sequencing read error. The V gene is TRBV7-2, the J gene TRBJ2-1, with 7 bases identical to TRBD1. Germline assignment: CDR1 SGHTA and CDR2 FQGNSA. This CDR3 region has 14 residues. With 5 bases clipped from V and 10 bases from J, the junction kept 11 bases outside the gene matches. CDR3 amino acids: CASSPGDSYYEQFF. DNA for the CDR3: TGTGCCAGCAGCCCCGGGGACAGTTACTACGAGCAGTTCTTC.

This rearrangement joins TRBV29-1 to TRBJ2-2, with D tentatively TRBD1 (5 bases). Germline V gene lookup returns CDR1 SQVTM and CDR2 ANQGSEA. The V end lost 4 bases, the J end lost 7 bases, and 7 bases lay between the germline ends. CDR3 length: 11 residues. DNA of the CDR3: TGCAGCGTTGCTCAGGGCGGGGAGCTGTTTTTT. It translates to CSVAQGGELFF.

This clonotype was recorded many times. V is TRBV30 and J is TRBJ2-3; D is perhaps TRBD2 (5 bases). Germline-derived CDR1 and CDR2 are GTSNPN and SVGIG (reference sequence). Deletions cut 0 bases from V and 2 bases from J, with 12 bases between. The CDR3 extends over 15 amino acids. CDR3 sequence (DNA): TGTGCCTGGAGTGTACTCGGAGCGGACACAGATACGCAGTATTTT. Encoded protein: CAWSVLGADTDTQYF.

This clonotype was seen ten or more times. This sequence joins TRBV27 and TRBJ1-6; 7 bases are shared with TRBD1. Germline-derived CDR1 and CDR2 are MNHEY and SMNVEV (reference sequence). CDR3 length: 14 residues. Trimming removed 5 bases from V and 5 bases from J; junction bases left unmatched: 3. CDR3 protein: CASSEGAHNSPLHF. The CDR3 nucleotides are TGTGCCAGCAGTGAGGGGGCGCATAATTCACCCCTCCACTTT.

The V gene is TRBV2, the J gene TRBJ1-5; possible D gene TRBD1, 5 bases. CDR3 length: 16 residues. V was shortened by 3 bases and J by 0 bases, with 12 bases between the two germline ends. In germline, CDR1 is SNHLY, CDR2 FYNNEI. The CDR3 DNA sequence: TGTGCCAGCAGTGAGATGAGACAGACTAGCAATCAGCCCCAGCATTTT. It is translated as CASSEMRQTSNQPQHF.

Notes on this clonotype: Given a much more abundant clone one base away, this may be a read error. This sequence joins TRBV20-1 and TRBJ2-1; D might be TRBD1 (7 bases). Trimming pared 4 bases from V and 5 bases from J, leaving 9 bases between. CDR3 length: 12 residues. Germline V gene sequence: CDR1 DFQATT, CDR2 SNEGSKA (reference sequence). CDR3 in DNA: TGCAGTGCTATCAGGGGGGACAATGAGCAGTTCTTC. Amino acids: CSAIRGDNEQFF.

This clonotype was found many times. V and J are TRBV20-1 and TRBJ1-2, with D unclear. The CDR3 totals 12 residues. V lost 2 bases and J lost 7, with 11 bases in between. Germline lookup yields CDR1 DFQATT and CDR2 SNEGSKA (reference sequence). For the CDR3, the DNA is TGCAGTGCTAGACCTACCTTTTTTGGCTACACCTTC. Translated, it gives CSARPTFFGYTF.

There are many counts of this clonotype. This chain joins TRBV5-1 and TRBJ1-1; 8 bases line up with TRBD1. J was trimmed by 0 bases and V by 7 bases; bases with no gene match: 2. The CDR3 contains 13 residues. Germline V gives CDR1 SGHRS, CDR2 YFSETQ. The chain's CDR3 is CASGQGMNTEAFF. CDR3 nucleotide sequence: TGCGCCAGCGGACAGGGTATGAACACTGAAGCTTTCTTT.

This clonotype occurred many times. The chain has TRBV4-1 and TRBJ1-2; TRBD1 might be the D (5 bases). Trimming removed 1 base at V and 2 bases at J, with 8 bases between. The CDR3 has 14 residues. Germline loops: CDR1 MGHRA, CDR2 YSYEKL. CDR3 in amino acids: CASSQVGANYGYTF. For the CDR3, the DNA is TGCGCCAGCAGCCAAGTAGGGGCGAACTATGGCTACACCTTC.

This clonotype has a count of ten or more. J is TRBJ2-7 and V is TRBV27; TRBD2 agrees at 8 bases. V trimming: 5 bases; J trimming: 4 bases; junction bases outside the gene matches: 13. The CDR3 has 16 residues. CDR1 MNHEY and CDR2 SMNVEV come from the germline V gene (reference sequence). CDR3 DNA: TGTGCCAGCAGTCCCTACCCCCGGGGGGGTGAGTACGAGCAGTACTTC. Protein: CASSPYPRGGEYEQYF.

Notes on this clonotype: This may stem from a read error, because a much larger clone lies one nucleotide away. CDR3 protein: CASSTWASGGSSYNEQFF. The CDR3 nucleotides are TGTGCCAGCAGTACCTGGGCCTCTGGCGGGAGCTCCTACAATGAGCAGTTCTTC. The chain employs TRBV27 and TRBJ2-1; TRBD2 matches at 7 bases. With V trimmed by 5 bases and J by 0 bases, 13 bases remained unmatched. Germline V CDR1 and CDR2: MNHEY, SMNVEV (reference sequence). The length of the CDR3 is 18 residues.

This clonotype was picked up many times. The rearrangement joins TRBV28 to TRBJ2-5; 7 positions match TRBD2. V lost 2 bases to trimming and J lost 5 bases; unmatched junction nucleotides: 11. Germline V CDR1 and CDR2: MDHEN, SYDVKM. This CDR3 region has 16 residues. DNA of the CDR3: TGTGCCAGCAGTTTACTGGAATTGGGAGGGGAGGAGACCCAGTACTTC. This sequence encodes CASSLLELGGEETQYF.

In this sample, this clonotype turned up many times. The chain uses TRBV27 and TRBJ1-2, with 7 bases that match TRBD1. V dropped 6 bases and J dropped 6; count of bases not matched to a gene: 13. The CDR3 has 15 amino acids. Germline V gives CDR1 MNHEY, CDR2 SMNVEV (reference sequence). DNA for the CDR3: TGTGCCAGCAGCCAGTCGGACAGGTTCATTCATGGCTACACCTTC. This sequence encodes CASSQSDRFIHGYTF.

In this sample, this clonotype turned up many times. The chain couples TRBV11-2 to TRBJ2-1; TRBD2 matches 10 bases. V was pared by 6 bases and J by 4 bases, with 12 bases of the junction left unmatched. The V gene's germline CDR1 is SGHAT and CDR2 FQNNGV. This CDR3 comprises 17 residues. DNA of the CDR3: TGTGCCAGCAGTCGAGGGGGGGCTAGCGGGAGTTACAATGAGCAGTTCTTC. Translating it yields CASSRGGASGSYNEQFF.

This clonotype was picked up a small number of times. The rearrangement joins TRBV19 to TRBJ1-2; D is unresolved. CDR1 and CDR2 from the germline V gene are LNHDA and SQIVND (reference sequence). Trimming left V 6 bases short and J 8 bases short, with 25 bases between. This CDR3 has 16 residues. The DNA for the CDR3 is TGTGCCAGTAGAATATTAACCCGGGCCGGAGTGGAAGGCTACACCTTC. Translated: CASRILTRAGVEGYTF.